These 11 T cell receptor beta chains were all obtained from the same sample, sequenced in a study of T cell responses to AZD1222 COVID-19 vaccine (dated by TCRdb to the early 2020s). The time point label of this sample denotes: about 28 days (+/-7) after the second vaccine dose. The method behind the library was the immunoSEQ multiplex PCR assay. TCRdb took this table from immuneACCESS and kept in-frame rearrangements with V and J called. Such tables lack part of the clones; where checked against another copy, unresolved V genes explain under half of the gap, and the rest is unexplained. The sample profile shows 130,000 to 150,000 clones; approximately 86% of them were found once. Jointly, the top ten make up about 5.4% of the sample. The input for sequencing was peripheral blood, taken 28 days after the second AZD1222 dose. These receptor sequences come from an adult who received the AZD1222 COVID-19 vaccine.

This sequence joins TRBV19 and TRBJ2-5, with D perhaps matching TRBD1 (5 bases). V was pared by 5 bases and J by 5 bases, with 18 bases between. Per germline, CDR1 LNHDA and CDR2 SQIVND (reference sequence). CDR3 size: 15 residues. The CDR3 DNA sequence: TGTGCCAGTAGTCAACAGGTCCGAATAGGGGAGACCCAGTACTTC. Its protein product is CASSQQVRIGETQYF.

The genes are TRBV19 and TRBJ1-2, with 9 bases lining up with TRBD1. Germline loops: CDR1 LNHDA, CDR2 SQIVND (reference sequence). There are 16 residues in the CDR3. With V trimmed by 5 bases and J by 4 bases, 11 bases remained unmatched. The DNA for the CDR3 is TGTGCCAGTAGTCCGGGACAGGGATTGGTACCCTATGGCTACACCTTC. The encoded protein is CASSPGQGLVPYGYTF.

The rearrangement uses TRBV27 and TRBJ2-7; D perhaps matches TRBD1 (6 bases). The V end lost 7 bases, the J end lost 2 bases, and 15 bases lay between the germline ends. The CDR3 covers 14 residues. CDR1 MNHEY and CDR2 SMNVEV come from the germline V gene (reference sequence). CDR3 region: CASKIARTAYEQYF. CDR3 sequence (DNA): TGTGCCAGCAAAATAGCGAGGACAGCCTACGAGCAGTACTTC.

The chain joins TRBV5-1 to TRBJ1-1, with 8 bases lining up with TRBD1. The CDR3 is 15 amino acids. The V gene end was trimmed by 5 bases and the J gene end by 2 bases; junction bases not matched to a gene: 8. CDR1 is SGHRS and CDR2 is YFSETQ in the germline V gene. The CDR3 nucleotides read TGCGCCAGCAGTACGACAGGGGCGGCAAACACTGAAGCTTTCTTT. Translating it yields CASSTTGAANTEAFF.

The V call is TRBV25-1, the J call TRBJ1-1, with TRBD1 matching over 12 bases. Germline lookup yields CDR1 MGHDK and CDR2 SYGVNS. V gave up 2 bases and J gave up 1 base; unmatched junction bases: 5. This CDR3 has 17 amino acids. The CDR3 spells CASSERDRGRENTEAFF. The DNA of the CDR3 is TGTGCCAGCAGTGAACGGGACAGGGGGCGCGAGAACACTGAAGCTTTCTTT.

This clone was seen more than once but under ten times. This chain's CDR3 is CASSQGPTGSYTF. CDR3 DNA: TGTGCCAGCAGCCAGGGTCCCACAGGATCCTACACCTTC. The chain is built from TRBV5-6 and TRBJ1-2, with a possible D match to TRBD1 (5 bases). Germline V gene lookup returns CDR1 SGHDT and CDR2 YYEEEE. Trimming removed 4 bases from V and 10 bases from J, with 17 bases in between. CDR3 length: 13 amino acids.

This clone was counted once. Other nucleotide sequences in the sample specify the same CDR3. The chain has TRBV15 and TRBJ1-4; D call uncertain. Germline values: CDR1 LNHNV, CDR2 YYDKDF (reference sequence). Trimming removed 0 bases at V and 7 bases at J, with 6 bases between. The CDR3 runs 13 residues. The CDR3 DNA sequence: TGTGCCACCAGCAGAGATCCGGGTGAAAAACTGTTTTTT. This codes for CATSRDPGEKLFF.

The V gene is TRBV7-9, the J gene TRBJ1-5, with D possibly being TRBD1 (5 bases). The CDR3 contains 18 residues. The germline V gene has CDR1 SEHNR and CDR2 FQNEAQ (reference sequence). V was trimmed by 1 base and J by 9 bases, leaving 25 bases between them. The CDR3 here is CASSLEVVFRVPLMPQHF. The CDR3 region has the DNA TGTGCCAGCAGCTTAGAGGTGGTGTTCAGGGTCCCACTTATGCCCCAGCATTTT.

This chain uses TRBV5-4 with TRBJ2-3; D gene unclear. The V gene's germline CDR1 is SGHNT and CDR2 YYREEE (reference sequence). The CDR3 contains 12 residues. The V end lost 4 bases, the J end lost 4 bases, and 7 bases lay between the germline ends. In nucleotides, the CDR3 is TGTGCCAGCAGCGCCACCTCAGATACGCAGTATTTT. Its protein is CASSATSDTQYF.

This clone was detected a few times. The chain has TRBV4-1 and TRBJ1-4; 7 bases are a match to TRBD1. After removal of 3 bases from V and 4 bases from J, the junction contained 8 bases not matched to a gene. Germline V gene data show CDR1 as MGHRA and CDR2 as YSYEKL. There are 16 residues in the CDR3. Here the CDR3 reads CASSQTPGQSNEKLFF. CDR3 sequence (DNA): TGCGCCAGCAGCCAGACTCCGGGACAGAGTAATGAAAAACTGTTTTTT.

The chain joins TRBV5-5 to TRBJ1-6; D might be TRBD1 (5 bases). Germline values: CDR1 SGHKS, CDR2 YYEKEE (reference sequence). This CDR3 contains 14 residues. V was clipped by 4 bases and J by 10 bases, with 15 bases between them. Here the CDR3 DNA reads TGTGCCAGCAGCCCGGTAGGGGTTGGATCACCCCTCCACTTT. It yields the protein CASSPVGVGSPLHF.